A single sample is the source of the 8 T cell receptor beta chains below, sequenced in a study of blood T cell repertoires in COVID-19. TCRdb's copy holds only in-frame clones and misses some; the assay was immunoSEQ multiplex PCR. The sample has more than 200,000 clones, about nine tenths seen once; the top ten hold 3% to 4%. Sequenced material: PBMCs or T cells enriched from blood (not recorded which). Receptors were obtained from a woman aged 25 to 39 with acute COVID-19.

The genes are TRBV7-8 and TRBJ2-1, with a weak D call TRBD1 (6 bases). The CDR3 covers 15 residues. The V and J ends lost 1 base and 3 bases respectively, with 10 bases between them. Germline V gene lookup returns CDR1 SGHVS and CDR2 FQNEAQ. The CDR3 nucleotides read TGTGCCAGCAGCTTAGTAGTGGACAGCTACAATGAGCAGTTCTTC. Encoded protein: CASSLVVDSYNEQFF.

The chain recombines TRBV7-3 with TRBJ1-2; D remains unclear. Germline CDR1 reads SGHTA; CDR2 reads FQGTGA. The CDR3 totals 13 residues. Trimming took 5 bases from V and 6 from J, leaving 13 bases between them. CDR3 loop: CASSPYPHDGYTF. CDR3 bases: TGTGCCAGCAGCCCCTACCCTCATGATGGCTACACCTTC.

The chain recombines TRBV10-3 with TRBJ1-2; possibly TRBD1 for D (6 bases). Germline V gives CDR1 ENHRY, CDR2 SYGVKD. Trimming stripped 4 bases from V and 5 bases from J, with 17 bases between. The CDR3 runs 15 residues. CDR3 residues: CAISAIPGVQYGYTF. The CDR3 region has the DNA TGTGCCATCAGTGCCATTCCAGGGGTGCAGTATGGCTACACCTTC.

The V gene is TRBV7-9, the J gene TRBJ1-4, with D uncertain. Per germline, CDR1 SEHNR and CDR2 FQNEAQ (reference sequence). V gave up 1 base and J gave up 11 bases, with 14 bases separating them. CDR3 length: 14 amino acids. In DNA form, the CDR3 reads TGTGCCAGCAGCTTAGAAGAGGAGTCCGTGAAACTGTTTTTT. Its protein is CASSLEEESVKLFF.

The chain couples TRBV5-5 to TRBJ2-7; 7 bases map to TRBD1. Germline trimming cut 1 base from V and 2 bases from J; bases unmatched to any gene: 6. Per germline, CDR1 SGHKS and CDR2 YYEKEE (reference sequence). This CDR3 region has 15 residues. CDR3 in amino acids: CASSLNKGATYEQYF. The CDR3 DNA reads TGTGCCAGCAGCTTGAACAAGGGGGCCACCTACGAGCAGTACTTC.

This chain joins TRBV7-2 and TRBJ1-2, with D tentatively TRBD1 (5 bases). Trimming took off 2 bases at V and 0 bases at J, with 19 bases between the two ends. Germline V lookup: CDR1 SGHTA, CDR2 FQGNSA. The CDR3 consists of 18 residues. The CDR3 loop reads CASSLKGGSRDPNYGYTF. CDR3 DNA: TGTGCCAGCAGCTTAAAGGGCGGTAGCAGGGATCCTAACTATGGCTACACCTTC.

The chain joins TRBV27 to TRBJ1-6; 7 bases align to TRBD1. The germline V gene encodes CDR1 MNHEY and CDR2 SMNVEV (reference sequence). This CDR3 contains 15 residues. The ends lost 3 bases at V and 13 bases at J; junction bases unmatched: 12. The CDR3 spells CASSFDRAAYVPLHF. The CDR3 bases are TGTGCCAGCAGTTTCGACAGGGCCGCCTATGTTCCCCTCCACTTT.

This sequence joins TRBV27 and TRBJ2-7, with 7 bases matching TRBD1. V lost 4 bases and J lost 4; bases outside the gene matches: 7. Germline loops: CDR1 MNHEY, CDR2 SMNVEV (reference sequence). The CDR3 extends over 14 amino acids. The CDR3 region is CASSSGTASYEQYF. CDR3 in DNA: TGTGCCAGCAGTTCTGGGACAGCGTCGTACGAGCAGTACTTC.